The clone carrying this TCR beta chain was counted once. One end of the junction fails to match germline, which may point to a read error. The repertoire was sequenced with immunoSEQ multiplex PCR; TCRdb's copy has only in-frame clones and lacks some. The sample contains roughly 760,000 clones, approximately 79% of which appear only once. Every donor was a Caucasian adult from Nashville, Tennessee. These data are taken from a study of shared clonotypes between healthy human individuals. Germline loops: CDR1 SGHKS, CDR2 YYEKEE (reference sequence). The CDR3 contains 13 residues. The sample comprised memory CD4+ T cells sorted from blood. This sample's subset: CD45RA-negative fraction. The sequence was collected from a woman aged 30 to 39 in good health. J is TRBJ2-2 and V is TRBV5-5; D is unresolved. The CDR3, as DNA: TGTGCCAACAGCTTTAACCTCGGCGGGGAGCTGTTTTTT. Residues: CANSFNLGGELFF.